The source of this TCR beta chain is a study of blood T cells in healthy people across ages. Background on the study: Capture by template switching was about one barcoded beta molecule per two T cells.

The V end was cut by 2 bases, the J end by 3 bases, with 13 bases between. The CDR3 sequence is 15 residues long. Per germline, CDR1 SGHTA and CDR2 FQGTGA. For the second PCR, which ran for roughly 6 to 12 cycles, a sample-barcoded 5' primer and a J-beta primer mix were used. MiXCR, run by TCRdb on the 5' RACE reads, gives a single entry per CDR3 protein. In the table there are some 1.8 million distinct CDR3 sequences, around 40% of which are singletons. In its sample, this clonotype was seen many times. Antigen unknown. General study points: Age showed a roughly linear inverse relationship with TCR beta diversity per million T cells.

This sequence originates from a human donor in good health. The chain links TRBV7-3 to TRBJ1-2; a weak D match, TRBD1 (6 bases). The sample comprised blood. CDR3 in DNA: TGTGCCAGCAGCTTACTCGGACGACAGGACTATGGCTACACCTTC. Translated: CASSLLGRQDYGYTF.